This TCR beta chain came from a study of blood T cell repertoires in COVID-19. Whole-study context: T cells, B-cell-depleted T cells, or PBMCs supplied cDNA or gDNA.

Authors' processing steps: Reference gene primers were amplified, and this amplification served to estimate nucleated cell counts. Clones were sequenced by immunoSEQ multiplex PCR, and TCRdb holds only the in-frame ones, with some missing. V, J and clone size are those of that table, while D and trimming were read from the DNA. The sample holds around 81,000 clones, approximately 88% seen once. J lost 2 bases, V lost 3 bases, and 13 bases had no gene match. CDR1 and CDR2 from the germline V gene are SGHNT and YYREEE (reference sequence). CDR3 length: 18 residues. The V gene is TRBV5-4, the J gene TRBJ2-3; 9 positions agree with TRBD1. The sequence was obtained from a man in his sixties or seventies with acute or convalescent COVID-19. Specimen: peripheral blood. CDR3 DNA: TGTGCCAGCAGCTCCCCGGGACAGGGAGGTCCCCTCACAGATACGCAGTATTTT. Residues: CASSSPGQGGPLTDTQYF. The whole variable domain, remainder taken from reference TRBV5-4 and TRBJ2-3, is ETGVTQSPTHLIKTRGQQVTLRCSSQSGHNTVSWYQQALGQGPQFIFQYYREEENGRGNFPPRFSGLQFPNYSSELNVNALELDDSALYLCASSSPGQGGPLTDTQYFGPGTRLTVL.